This T cell receptor beta chain was profiled in a study of radiation and T cells in renal cell carcinoma. Here immunoSEQ multiplex PCR was the method, and the copy in TCRdb shows in-frame clones only, minus some. The sample has about 78,000 clones; about 88% are singletons. This clone was found a few times. Its antigen remains unidentified. Time point reported: blood 4 weeks post-SBRT, at nephrectomy. As for treatment: 15 Gy SBRT to primary tumor, nephrectomy 4 weeks later. Study-level findings and limits: Baseline intratumoral clonotype presence is unknown without pretreatment biopsies.

Germline CDR1 is SGHVS and CDR2 is FQNEAQ. CDR3 length: 15 residues. V was cut by 1 base and J by 4 bases, with 11 bases left in between. This sample comprised blood, obtained from a patient whose treatment included radiotherapy and nephrectomy. This TCR derives from a woman in her seventies with renal cell carcinoma. This chain joins TRBV7-8 and TRBJ2-1; a possible D gene is TRBD1 (6 bases). DNA of the CDR3: TGTGCCAGCAGCTTAGACAGGGTGGGTTACAATGAGCAGTTCTTC. Protein: CASSLDRVGYNEQFF. The entire variable domain, with the rest obtained from reference TRBV7-8 and TRBJ2-1, is as follows: GAGVSQSPRYKVAKRGQDVALRCDPISGHVSLFWYQQALGQGPEFLTYFQNEAQLDKSGLPSDRFFAERPEGSVSTLKIQRTQQEDSAVYLCASSLDRVGYNEQFFGPGTRLTVL.